The 8 T cell receptor beta chains below come from one sample, sequenced in a study of Graves' ophthalmopathy and Graves' hyperthyroidism. Investigators amplified TCR beta CDR3 regions from RNA transcripts. The workflow started with a first-round RT-PCR run with HTBI primers and then moved on to a second-round multiplex PCR. Each CDR3 protein gets one entry after TCRdb re-called the multiplex PCR reads with MiXCR. This table holds hundreds of thousands of distinct CDR3 sequences, about 40% found once. The sample was peripheral blood. The receptor source for this set is an adult man with Graves' ophthalmopathy.

This clonotype was found many times. The chain links TRBV29-1 to TRBJ1-2; 7 bases align to TRBD1. The CDR3 sequence is 11 residues long. With 7 bases clipped from V and 6 bases from J, the junction kept 5 bases outside the gene matches. CDR1 is SQVTM, CDR2 ANQGSEA, per germline. The DNA of the CDR3 is TGCAGCGGAGCGCAGGGGGATGGCTACACCTTC. It translates to CSGAQGDGYTF.

As concerns this clonotype: The DNA is omitted, as the CDR3 cannot be located on it reliably, and the CDR3 follows TCRdb's listing. The chain couples TRBV6-5 to TRBJ2-2. CDR1 is MNHEY, CDR2 SVGAGI, per germline. The CDR3 has 12 residues if both end residues are counted. CDR3 residues: CASSYSPGSCFF.

The sample holds many counts of this clonotype. The V gene is TRBV25-1, the J gene TRBJ1-4; TRBD1 agrees at 8 bases. In germline, CDR1 is MGHDK, CDR2 SYGVNS. This CDR3 is built from 13 residues. Losses at the gene ends were 7 bases for V and 8 bases for J; bases not matched to a gene: 6. CDR3 nucleotides: TGTGCCAGCAACCAGGGGGCCTGGGAAAAACTGTTTTTT. Translated, it gives CASNQGAWEKLFF.

The chain carries TRBV5-1 and TRBJ1-2, with 7 nucleotides matching TRBD1. V lost 4 bases and J lost 8; bases outside the gene matches: 14. CDR1 SGHRS and CDR2 YFSETQ come from the germline V gene. The CDR3 consists of 15 residues. The CDR3 coding sequence is TGCGCCAGCAGCCCGGGACAGCGAACTTCCATGGGCTACACCTTC. Translating gives CASSPGQRTSMGYTF. Complete variable domain (other parts from reference TRBV5-1 and TRBJ1-2): KAGVTQTPRYLIKTRGQQVTLSCSPISGHRSVSWYQQTPGQGLQFLFEYFSETQRNKGNFPGRFSGRQFSNSRSEMNVSTLELGDSALYLCASSPGQRTSMGYTFGSGTRLTVV.

This clonotype showed up many times. Relative to the germline gene, one junction end is altered; a read error may explain this. This rearrangement joins TRBV2 to TRBJ1-5, with a weak D call TRBD1 (5 bases). This CDR3 has 16 amino acids. CDR1 SNHLY and CDR2 FYNNEI come from the germline V gene. Here the CDR3 DNA reads TGTGCCAGCAATGAACGCGGGGACCTGGGCAATCAGCCCCAGCATTTT. Its protein product is CASNERGDLGNQPQHF. The whole variable domain, filled in from reference TRBV2 and TRBJ1-5, reads EPEVTQTPSHQVTQMGQEVILRCVPISNHLYFYWYRQILGQKVEFLVSFYNNEISEKSEIFDDQFSVERPDGSNFTLKIRSTKLEDSAMYFCASNERGDLGNQPQHFGDGTRLSIL.

V usage is TRBV7-9 and J usage is TRBJ1-5; 10 bases fit TRBD1. Per the germline V gene, CDR1 is SEHNR and CDR2 is FQNEAQ (reference sequence). This CDR3 spans 17 amino acids. Losses at the gene ends were 0 bases for V and 4 bases for J; bases not matched to a gene: 6. For the CDR3, the DNA is TGTGCCAGCAGCTTAGCCGGCGGGACAGGGGTTAATCAGCCCCAGCATTTT. It yields the protein CASSLAGGTGVNQPQHF.

This clonotype was observed a handful of times. The chain has TRBV18 and TRBJ1-1; TRBD1 aligns across 8 bases. Germline CDR1 KGHSH, CDR2 LQKENI. The CDR3 has 15 amino acids. V shed 4 bases and J 0 bases; nucleotides not matched to a gene: 4. CDR3 nucleotides: TGTGCCAGCTCACAAGGACAGGGCATGAACACTGAAGCTTTCTTT. It encodes CASSQGQGMNTEAFF.

The table lists this clonotype with many counts. The rearrangement uses TRBV5-1 and TRBJ2-7; 11 bases are shared with TRBD2. Trimming at V came to 6 bases and at J to 0 bases, leaving 5 bases not matched to a gene. The CDR3 consists of 15 residues. Germline V gives CDR1 SGHRS, CDR2 YFSETQ. As DNA, the CDR3 is TGCGCCAGCAACCCAACTAGCGGGAGCTCCTACGAGCAGTACTTC. Its protein is CASNPTSGSSYEQYF.